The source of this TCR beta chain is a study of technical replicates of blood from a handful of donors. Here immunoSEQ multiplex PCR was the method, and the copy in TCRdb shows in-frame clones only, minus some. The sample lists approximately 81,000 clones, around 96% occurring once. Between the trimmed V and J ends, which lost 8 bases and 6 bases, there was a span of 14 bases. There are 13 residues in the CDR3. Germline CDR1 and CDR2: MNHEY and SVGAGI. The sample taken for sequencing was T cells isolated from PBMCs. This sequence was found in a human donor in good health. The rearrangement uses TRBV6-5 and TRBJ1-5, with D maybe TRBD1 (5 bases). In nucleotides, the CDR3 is TGTGCCAGCTCCGACCCCGGGGGTCAGCCCCAGCATTTT. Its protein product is CASSDPGGQPQHF.